The 21 T cell receptor beta chains given below trace back to one sample, sequenced in a study of T cell responses to AZD1222 COVID-19 vaccine (dated by TCRdb to the early 2020s). Explained via the paper, the time point label denotes: about 28 days (+/-7) after the second vaccine dose. Library preparation employed the immunoSEQ multiplex PCR assay. Here the immuneACCESS table is served through TCRdb, limited to in-frame sequences with V and J called. Missing clones are a known gap in these copies; in checked studies unresolved V genes cover under half, and the rest lacks a known reason. The sample includes 100,000 to 120,000 clones, with just under 95% observed a single time. The ten largest clones take up 2% to 2.5% of the sample. Here the sequenced sample was peripheral blood, taken 28 days after the second AZD1222 dose. These receptors were obtained from an adult who received the AZD1222 COVID-19 vaccine.

The chain links TRBV4-3 to TRBJ2-5, with 9 nucleotides matching TRBD2. The germline V gene has CDR1 LGHNA and CDR2 YSLEER. Losses at the gene ends were 2 bases for V and 5 bases for J; bases not matched to a gene: 12. CDR3 size: 17 residues. CDR3 sequence: CASSQQLAGGPGETQYF. CDR3 DNA: TGCGCCAGCAGCCAACAACTCGCGGGGGGGCCAGGGGAGACCCAGTACTTC.

This clone was detected only once. The rearrangement links TRBV18 to TRBJ1-2; no reliable D call. The CDR3 is made up of 15 amino acids. The germline gives CDR1 KGHSH, CDR2 LQKENI. V lost 2 bases to trimming and J lost 4 bases, with 14 bases between them. The CDR3 spells CASSPGTASSYGYTF. CDR3 bases: TGTGCCAGCTCACCAGGAACAGCATCCTCCTATGGCTACACCTTC. The full variable domain, its missing parts supplied by reference TRBV18 and TRBJ1-2, is NAGVMQNPRHLVRRRGQEARLRCSPMKGHSHVYWYRQLPEEGLKFMVYLQKENIIDESGMPKERFSAEFPKEGPSILRIQQVVRGDSAAYFCASSPGTASSYGYTFGSGTRLTVV.

The chain joins TRBV6-1 to TRBJ2-7; TRBD2 agrees at 13 bases. The CDR3 runs 17 residues. Germline trimming cut 3 bases from V and 1 base from J; bases unmatched to any gene: 6. CDR1 and CDR2 from the germline V gene are MNHNS and SASEGT. Here the CDR3 reads CASSDRLAGGLSYEQYF. The DNA of the CDR3 is TGTGCCAGCAGTGACCGACTAGCGGGGGGATTATCCTACGAGCAGTACTTC.

This rearrangement joins TRBV5-4 to TRBJ2-7; 9 nucleotides agree with TRBD2. V was clipped by 1 base and J by 2 bases; unmatched bases: 7. This CDR3 contains 16 residues. Germline CDR1 is SGHNT and CDR2 is YYREEE (reference sequence). Here the CDR3 DNA reads TGTGCCAGCAGCTTGCCCTCTAGCGGGGTCCCCTACGAGCAGTACTTC. Translation: CASSLPSSGVPYEQYF.

Only a few counts were recorded for this clone. The rearrangement uses TRBV3-1 (or the pseudogene TRBV3-2) and TRBJ1-4, with 9 bases fitting TRBD1. Losses at the gene ends were 0 bases for V and 7 bases for J; bases not matched to a gene: 6. The germline V gene encodes CDR1 LGHDT and CDR2 YNNKEL (reference sequence). The CDR3 sequence is 16 residues long. CDR3 protein: CASSQEPGTGSEKLFF. As DNA, the CDR3 is TGTGCCAGCAGCCAAGAACCCGGGACAGGGAGTGAAAAACTGTTTTTT.

This chain uses TRBV6-2 or TRBV6-3 with TRBJ2-5, with 7 positions matching TRBD1. The V gene's germline CDR1 is MNHEY and CDR2 SVGEGT. V lost 5 bases to trimming and J lost 2 bases; unmatched junction nucleotides: 2. There are 13 residues in the CDR3. The CDR3: CASSRGQQETQYF. The CDR3 coding sequence is TGTGCCAGCAGTCGGGGACAGCAAGAGACCCAGTACTTC.

The table lists this clone with a few counts. V usage is TRBV4-3 and J usage is TRBJ2-7, with 9 bases matching TRBD2. Germline CDR1 reads LGHNA; CDR2 reads YSLEER. J lost 4 bases, V lost 0 bases, and 7 bases had no gene match. The CDR3 contains 16 residues. DNA for the CDR3: TGCGCCAGCAGCCAAGATCATAGCGGGGGTCTGTACGAGCAGTACTTC. It yields the protein CASSQDHSGGLYEQYF.

This rearrangement joins TRBV5-4 to TRBJ1-2; D remains unclear. This CDR3 contains 16 residues. Germline lookup yields CDR1 SGHNT and CDR2 YYREEE (reference sequence). V lost 1 base, J lost 3 bases, and 16 bases lay in between. The CDR3 sequence is CASSLYPDNFYYGYTF. As DNA, the CDR3 is TGTGCCAGCAGCTTGTATCCAGACAATTTTTACTATGGCTACACCTTC.

The rearrangement links TRBV4-3 to TRBJ2-2, with 7 bases aligning to TRBD1. The germline gives CDR1 LGHNA, CDR2 YSLEER. The CDR3 is 16 amino acids. Trimming at V came to 2 bases and at J to 7 bases, leaving 10 bases not matched to a gene. This CDR3 is CASSQQAGGWSGELFF. The CDR3 DNA reads as TGCGCCAGCAGCCAACAGGCAGGGGGATGGAGCGGGGAGCTGTTTTTT.

The CDR3 DNA sequence: TGTGCCAGCAGCTTAGGATCCCGTTTTAGTTCACCCCTCCACTTT. Translation gives CASSLGSRFSSPLHF. The rearrangement uses TRBV7-9 and TRBJ1-6; D unclear. The CDR3 spans 15 residues. Per germline, CDR1 SEHNR and CDR2 FQNEAQ (reference sequence). V was pared by 1 base and J by 9 bases, with 13 bases between.

This clone has only a few counts. The junction departs from germline at one end; a sequencing error may be responsible. The chain combines TRBV11-2 with TRBJ2-5, with no clear D. Germline V gene lookup returns CDR1 SGHAT and CDR2 FQNNGV. CDR3 length: 12 amino acids. The CDR3 protein is CASSLEQPTLYF. The CDR3 DNA reads TGTGCCAGCAGCTTAGAGCAGCCTACCCTGTACTTC.

J is TRBJ1-2 and V is TRBV5-1; TRBD1 is a possible D gene (6 bases). This CDR3 has 15 residues. Trimming took 0 bases from V and 5 from J, leaving 14 bases between them. CDR1 is SGHRS and CDR2 is YFSETQ in the germline V gene. The CDR3 protein is CASSLGAGVEYGYTF. The CDR3 DNA is TGCGCCAGCAGCTTGGGGGCAGGGGTAGAGTATGGCTACACCTTC.

The V gene is TRBV27, the J gene TRBJ2-2, with 7 bases lining up with TRBD1. V shed 4 bases and J 6 bases; nucleotides not matched to a gene: 5. This CDR3 contains 14 residues. Germline V lookup: CDR1 MNHEY, CDR2 SMNVEV (reference sequence). The DNA of the CDR3 is TGTGCCAGCAGTTCAGGGGGTAAGGCCGGGGAGCTGTTTTTT. It specifies CASSSGGKAGELFF.

The chain joins TRBV19 to TRBJ1-4, with TRBD1 identical over 10 bases. V shed 4 bases and J 7 bases; nucleotides not matched to a gene: 6. CDR1 is LNHDA and CDR2 is SQIVND in the germline V gene (reference sequence). The CDR3 covers 15 residues. The CDR3 DNA sequence: TGTGCCAGTAGTAACACCGGGACAGGGGTTGAAAAACTGTTTTTT. It is translated as CASSNTGTGVEKLFF.

This chain joins TRBV10-3 and TRBJ2-7, with a weak D call TRBD2 (6 bases). The CDR3 length is 15 residues. V was pared by 3 bases and J by 1 base, with 13 bases between. Germline V gene data show CDR1 as ENHRY and CDR2 as SYGVKD. This chain's CDR3 is CAISDTRRGSYEQYF. CDR3 nucleotide sequence: TGTGCCATCAGTGACACCCGCCGGGGGTCCTACGAGCAGTACTTC.

The genes are TRBV3-1 (or the pseudogene TRBV3-2) and TRBJ2-1, with no clear D. CDR3 length: 16 amino acids. Germline values: CDR1 LGHDT, CDR2 YNNKEL (reference sequence). V was trimmed by 5 bases and J by 2 bases, leaving 16 bases between them. DNA of the CDR3: TGTGCCAGCAGCAGTACTCGAGGCCTCCCCTACAATGAGCAGTTCTTC. Translating gives CASSSTRGLPYNEQFF.

The genes are TRBV9 and TRBJ2-3; D uncertain. The germline gives CDR1 SGDLS, CDR2 YYNGEE. The CDR3 is 17 amino acids. Between the trimmed V and J ends, which lost 0 bases and 8 bases, there was a span of 22 bases. CDR3 coding DNA: TGTGCCAGCAGCGTAGCTCCTAGTAAAGATGTATGGGGTACGCAGTATTTT. Its protein is CASSVAPSKDVWGTQYF.

The rearrangement links TRBV5-6 to TRBJ2-6; tentative D call: TRBD2 (6 bases). The CDR3 has 16 residues. V was cut by 0 bases and J by 0 bases, with 7 bases left in between. CDR1 SGHDT and CDR2 YYEEEE come from the germline V gene. CDR3 coding DNA: TGTGCCAGCAGCTTGGCGGGGGTCTCTGGGGCCAACGTCCTGACTTTC. Translating it yields CASSLAGVSGANVLTF.

This clone was counted between two and nine times. The rearrangement uses TRBV6-4 and TRBJ2-3, with 10 nucleotides matching TRBD1. Germline-derived CDR1 and CDR2 are MRHNA and SNTAGT. The trim removed 3 bases at V and 6 bases at J, leaving 6 bases unmatched. This CDR3 contains 15 residues. The DNA of the CDR3 is TGTGCCAGCAGTGAAGGACAGGGGGGGATCGATACGCAGTATTTT. It encodes CASSEGQGGIDTQYF.

The sample holds a few counts of this clone. The chain combines TRBV7-6 with TRBJ2-2, with D perhaps TRBD2 (6 bases). The CDR3 contains 17 residues. Germline CDR1 and CDR2: SGHVS and FNYEAQ. Trimming took off 1 base at V and 6 bases at J, with 18 bases between the two ends. CDR3: CASSLVGGTGLAGELFF. The CDR3 region has the DNA TGTGCCAGCAGCTTAGTGGGCGGGACCGGATTGGCCGGGGAGCTGTTTTTT.

The chain couples TRBV7-2 to TRBJ1-2; TRBD1 is a possible D gene (6 bases). V lost 1 base to trimming and J lost 7 bases, with 13 bases between them. The CDR3 length is 14 residues. Per germline, CDR1 SGHTA and CDR2 FQGNSA. CDR3 coding DNA: TGTGCCAGCAGCTTAGAACAGGGCCGAAGTGGCTACACCTTC. It yields the protein CASSLEQGRSGYTF.